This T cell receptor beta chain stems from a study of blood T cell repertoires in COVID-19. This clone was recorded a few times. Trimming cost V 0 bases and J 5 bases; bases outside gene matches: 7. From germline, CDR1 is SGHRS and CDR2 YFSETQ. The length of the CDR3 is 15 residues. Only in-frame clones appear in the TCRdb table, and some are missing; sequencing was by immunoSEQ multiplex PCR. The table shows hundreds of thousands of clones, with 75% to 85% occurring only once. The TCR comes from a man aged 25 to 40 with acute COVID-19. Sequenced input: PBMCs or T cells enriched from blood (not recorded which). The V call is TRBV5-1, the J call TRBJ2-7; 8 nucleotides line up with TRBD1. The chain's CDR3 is CASSLDGRGRDEQYF. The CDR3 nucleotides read TGCGCCAGCAGCTTGGACGGCAGGGGGCGCGACGAGCAGTACTTC. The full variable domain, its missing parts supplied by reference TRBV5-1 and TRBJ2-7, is KAGVTQTPRYLIKTRGQQVTLSCSPISGHRSVSWYQQTPGQGLQFLFEYFSETQRNKGNFPGRFSGRQFSNSRSEMNVSTLELGDSALYLCASSLDGRGRDEQYFGPGTRLTVT.